This T cell receptor beta chain stems from a study of technical replicates of blood from several donors. Some clones are missing from TCRdb's copy, which holds only in-frame ones; the method was immunoSEQ multiplex PCR. The sample consists of 65,000 to 90,000 clones, 92% of them appearing once. There are 15 residues in the CDR3. Between the trimmed V and J ends, which lost 4 bases and 0 bases, there was a span of 11 bases. CDR1 SGHRS and CDR2 YFSETQ come from the germline V gene. The sequence came from a human donor in good health. The chain has TRBV5-1 and TRBJ1-5, with D maybe TRBD1 (5 bases). Input material: T cells isolated from PBMCs. The CDR3 loop reads CASSPGTHSNQPQHF. CDR3 sequence (DNA): TGCGCCAGCAGCCCGGGGACTCATAGCAATCAGCCCCAGCATTTT.